These 2 T cell receptor beta chains share one sample of origin, sequenced in a study of cytomegalovirus exposure and HLA in healthy donors listed by TCRdb under 2017. The protocol used for the library was the immunoSEQ multiplex PCR assay. For the multiplex PCR, a mixture combining 60 forward primers for TCR Vbeta segments and 13 reverse primers for TCR Jbeta segments was used. This immuneACCESS table, as held by TCRdb, lists in-frame sequences with V and J called but not all clones. Of the missing ones, under half trace to an unresolved V gene in checked studies; the others have no known cause. Across this sample there are about 140,000 clones, with around 81% seen only once. The ten largest clones capture roughly 3% of the sample. Sample: PBMCs. These receptors were collected from a male donor in good health and CMV-seronegative.

The chain joins TRBV18 to TRBJ2-7, with TRBD2 as a possible D gene (5 bases). Germline values: CDR1 KGHSH, CDR2 LQKENI. The V and J ends lost 3 bases and 7 bases respectively, with 10 bases between them. The CDR3 sequence is 12 residues long. Here the CDR3 reads CASSPGPGEQYF. The DNA of the CDR3 is TGTGCCAGCTCACCGGGCCCGGGGGAGCAGTACTTC. Supplemented by reference TRBV18 and TRBJ2-7, the full variable domain reads NAGVMQNPRHLVRRRGQEARLRCSPMKGHSHVYWYRQLPEEGLKFMVYLQKENIIDESGMPKERFSAEFPKEGPSILRIQQVVRGDSAAYFCASSPGPGEQYFGPGTRLTVT.

This clone has a count of ten or more. The CDR3 DNA reads as TGTGCCAGCAGCGTAGGTCAGGGGGCCCCGAACACTGAAGCTTTCTTT. Its translation: CASSVGQGAPNTEAFF. The rearrangement uses TRBV9 and TRBJ1-1, with 8 bases lining up with TRBD1. After removal of 0 bases from V and 1 base from J, the junction contained 5 bases not matched to a gene. The CDR3 spans 16 residues. The germline CDR1 and CDR2 sequences are SGDLS and YYNGEE. Using reference TRBV9 and TRBJ1-1 for the parts outside the CDR3, the full variable domain is DSGVTQTPKHLITATGQRVTLRCSPRSGDLSVYWYQQSLDQGLQFLIQYYNGEERAKGNILERFSAQQFPDLHSELNLSSLELGDSALYFCASSVGQGAPNTEAFFGQGTRLTVV.